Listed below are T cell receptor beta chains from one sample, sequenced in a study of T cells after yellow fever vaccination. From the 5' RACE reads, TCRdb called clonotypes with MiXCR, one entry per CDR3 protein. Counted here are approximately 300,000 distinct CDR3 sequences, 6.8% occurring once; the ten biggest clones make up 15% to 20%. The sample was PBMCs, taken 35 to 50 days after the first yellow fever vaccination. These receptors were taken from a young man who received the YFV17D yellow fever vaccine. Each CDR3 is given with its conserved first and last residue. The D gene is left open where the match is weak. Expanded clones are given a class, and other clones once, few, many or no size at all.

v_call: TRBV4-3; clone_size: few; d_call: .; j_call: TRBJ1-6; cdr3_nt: TGCGCCAGCAGCCAAGATGAATTGGGGGGAGGGGCACCCCTCCACTTT; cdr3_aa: CASSQDELGGGAPLHF
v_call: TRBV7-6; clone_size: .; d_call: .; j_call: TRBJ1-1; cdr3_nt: TGTGCCAGCAGCCCTAGCCGTCGGGGGAACACTGAAGCTTTCTTT; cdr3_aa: CASSPSRRGNTEAFF
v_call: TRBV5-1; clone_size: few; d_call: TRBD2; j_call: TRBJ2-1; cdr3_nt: TGCGCCAGCAGACCCTCTGGCGGGGGGGCCAATGAGCAGTTCTTC; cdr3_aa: CASRPSGGGANEQFF
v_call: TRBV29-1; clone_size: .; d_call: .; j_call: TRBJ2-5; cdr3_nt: TGCAGCGTTGTGCCAGATATACAAGAGACCCAGTACTTC; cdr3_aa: CSVVPDIQETQYF
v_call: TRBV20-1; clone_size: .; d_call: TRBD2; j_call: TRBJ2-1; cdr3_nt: TGCAGTGCACTAAAAGGGACTAGAGTAGTTGAGCAGTTCTTC; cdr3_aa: CSALKGTRVVEQFF
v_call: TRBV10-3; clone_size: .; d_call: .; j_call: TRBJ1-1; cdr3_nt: TGTGCCATCAGTGAAGGTGGCGGGTCAGGGTCTTGGGGGAACACTGAAGCTTTCTTT; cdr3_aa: CAISEGGGSGSWGNTEAFF
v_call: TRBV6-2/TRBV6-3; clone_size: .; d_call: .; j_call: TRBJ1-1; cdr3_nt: TGTGCCAGCAGTCTTGCCCCGGGGTCACTGAACACTGAAGCTTTCTTT; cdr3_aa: CASSLAPGSLNTEAFF
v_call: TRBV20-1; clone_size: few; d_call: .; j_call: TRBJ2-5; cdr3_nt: TGCAGTGCTGGGGATCCGGGAGAGACCCAGTACTTC; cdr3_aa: CSAGDPGETQYF
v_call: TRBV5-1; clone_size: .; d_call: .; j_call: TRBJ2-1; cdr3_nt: TGCGCCAGCAGCTTGGGGCCCACTGCTCTGGGGGCGTACAATGAGCAGTTCTTC; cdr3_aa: CASSLGPTALGAYNEQFF
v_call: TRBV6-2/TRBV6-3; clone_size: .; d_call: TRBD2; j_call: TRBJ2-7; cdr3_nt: TGTGCCAGCAGGCCCTGGACTAGCGGGCCCCACGAGCAGTACTTC; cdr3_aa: CASRPWTSGPHEQYF
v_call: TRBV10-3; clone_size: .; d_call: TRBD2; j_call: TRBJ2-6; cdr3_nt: TGTGCCATCAGGACGGGACTAGCGGGGGGGAGCTCTGGGGCCAACGTCCTGACTTTC; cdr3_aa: CAIRTGLAGGSSGANVLTF
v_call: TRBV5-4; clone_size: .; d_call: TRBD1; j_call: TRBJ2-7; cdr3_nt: TGTGCCAGCAGCCCTGGACAGGGGAGTACCTACGAGCAGTACTTC; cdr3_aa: CASSPGQGSTYEQYF
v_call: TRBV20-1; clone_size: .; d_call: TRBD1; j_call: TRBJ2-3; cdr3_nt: TGCAGTGCTCCGGACAGGGGGCCTGATACGCAGTATTTT; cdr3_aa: CSAPDRGPDTQYF
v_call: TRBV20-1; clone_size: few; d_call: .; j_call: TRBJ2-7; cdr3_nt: TGCAGTGCCATGGGAGAGGGCGAGCAGTACTTC; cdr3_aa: CSAMGEGEQYF
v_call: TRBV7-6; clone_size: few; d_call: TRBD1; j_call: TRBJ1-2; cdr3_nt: TGTGCCACCACAGGGGGACAGGGAAACTATGGCTACACCTTC; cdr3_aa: CATTGGQGNYGYTF
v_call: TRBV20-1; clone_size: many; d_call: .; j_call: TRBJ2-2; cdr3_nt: TGCAGTGCTAGCGACTCCACCGGGGAGCTGTTTTTT; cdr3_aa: CSASDSTGELFF
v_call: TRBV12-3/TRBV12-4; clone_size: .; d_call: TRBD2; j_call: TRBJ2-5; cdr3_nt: TGTGCCAGCAGAATAACTAGCGGTGGAGGGACCCAGTACTTC; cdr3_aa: CASRITSGGGTQYF
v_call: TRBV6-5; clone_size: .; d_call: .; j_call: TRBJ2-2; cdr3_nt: TGTGCCAGCAGTTACTCGATTCTCCTTGGAAACACCGGGGAGCTGTTTTTT; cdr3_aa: CASSYSILLGNTGELFF
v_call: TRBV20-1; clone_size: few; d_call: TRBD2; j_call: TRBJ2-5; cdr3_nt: TGCAGTGCTATAAAGAGACTAGCGGGGGGCTCTTTCGTGGGGACCCAGTACTTC; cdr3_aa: CSAIKRLAGGSFVGTQYF
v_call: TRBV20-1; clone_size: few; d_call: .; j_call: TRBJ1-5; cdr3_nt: TGCAGTGCTAGTTACGCAGAAAATTATTACAATCAGCCCCAGCATTTT; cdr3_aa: CSASYAENYYNQPQHF
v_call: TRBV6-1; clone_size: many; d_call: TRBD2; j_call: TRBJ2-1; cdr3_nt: TGTGCCAGCAGTCGAGTAGCGGGGGGGTACAATGAGCAGTTCTTC; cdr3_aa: CASSRVAGGYNEQFF
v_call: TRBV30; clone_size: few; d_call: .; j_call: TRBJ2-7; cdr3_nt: TGTGCCTGGAACGTGCAGGTATCCTACGAGCAGTACTTC; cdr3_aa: CAWNVQVSYEQYF
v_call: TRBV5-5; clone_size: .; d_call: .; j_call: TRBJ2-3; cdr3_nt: TGTGCCAGCAGCTTGGCCCCTAGCAGGGGCACAGATACGCAGTATTTT; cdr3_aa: CASSLAPSRGTDTQYF
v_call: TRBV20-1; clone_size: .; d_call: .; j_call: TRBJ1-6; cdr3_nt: TGCAGTGCTAGAGGCTACCTCTTTTGGCAAGCCGATAATTCACCCCTCCACTTT; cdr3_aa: CSARGYLFWQADNSPLHF
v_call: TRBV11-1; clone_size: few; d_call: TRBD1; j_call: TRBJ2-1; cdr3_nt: TGTGCCAGCAGCTTTACAGGGGGTCCACGGGGTGAGCAGTTCTTC; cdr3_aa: CASSFTGGPRGEQFF
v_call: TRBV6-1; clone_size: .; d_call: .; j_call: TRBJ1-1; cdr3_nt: TGTGCCAGCAGCAAAGCCGGTTTGAACACTGAAGCTTTCTTT; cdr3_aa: CASSKAGLNTEAFF
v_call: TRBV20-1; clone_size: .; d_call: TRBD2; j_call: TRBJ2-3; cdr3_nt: TGCAGTGCCGCCCGACCGGGGGGTCGGATAGATACGCAGTATTTT; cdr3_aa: CSAARPGGRIDTQYF
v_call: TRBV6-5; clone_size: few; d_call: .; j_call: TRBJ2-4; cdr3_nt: TGTGCCAGCAGTTACTTGGGGGGTCCATCCAAAAACATTCAGTACTTC; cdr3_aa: CASSYLGGPSKNIQYF
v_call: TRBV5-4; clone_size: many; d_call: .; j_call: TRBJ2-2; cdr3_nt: TGTGCCAGCAGCAGGGGGGAGACCGGGGAGCTGTTTTTT; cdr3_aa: CASSRGETGELFF
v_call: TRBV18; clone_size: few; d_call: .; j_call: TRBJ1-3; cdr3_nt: TGTGCCAGCTCACCAGCGGTCCCTGGAAACACCATATATTTT; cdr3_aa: CASSPAVPGNTIYF
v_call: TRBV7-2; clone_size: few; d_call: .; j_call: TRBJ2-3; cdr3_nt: TGTGCCAGCAGCTTGGACGTTACTAGCACAGATACGCAGTATTTT; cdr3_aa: CASSLDVTSTDTQYF
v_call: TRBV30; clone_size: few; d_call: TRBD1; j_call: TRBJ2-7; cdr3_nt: TGTGCCTGGAGCACCCGCCGATTGGGACAGGGGACCTACGAGCAGTACTTC; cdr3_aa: CAWSTRRLGQGTYEQYF
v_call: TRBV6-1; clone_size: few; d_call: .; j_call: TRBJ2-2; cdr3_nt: TGTGCCAGCAACCCCACCAGGACCTCCGGGGAGCTGTTTTTT; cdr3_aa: CASNPTRTSGELFF
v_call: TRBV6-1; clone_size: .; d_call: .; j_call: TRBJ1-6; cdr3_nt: TGTGCCAGCAGTCTATCCACGGTCAGGAATTCACCCCTCCACTTT; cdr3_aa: CASSLSTVRNSPLHF
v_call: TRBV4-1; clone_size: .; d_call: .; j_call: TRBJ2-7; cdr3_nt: TGCGCCAGCAGCCTTGGACGGCCAGGCGAGCAGTACTTC; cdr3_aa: CASSLGRPGEQYF
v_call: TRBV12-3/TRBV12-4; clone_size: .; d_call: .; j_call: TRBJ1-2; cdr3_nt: TGTGCCAGCAGAACTACGAGAGGCAGGGCAATCTATGGCTACACCTTC; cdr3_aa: CASRTTRGRAIYGYTF
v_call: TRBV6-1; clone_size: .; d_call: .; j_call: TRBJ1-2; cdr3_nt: TGTGCCAGCAGTCGCGGGACGGAGTATGGCTACACCTTC; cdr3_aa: CASSRGTEYGYTF
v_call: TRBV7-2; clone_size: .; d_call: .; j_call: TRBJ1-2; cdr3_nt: TGTGCCAGCAGCTTAGCGGAGAAGTTCTATGGCTACACCTTC; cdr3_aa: CASSLAEKFYGYTF
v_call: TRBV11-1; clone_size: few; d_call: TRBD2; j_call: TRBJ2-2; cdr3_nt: TGTGCCAGCAGCGCCCCGGGACTAGCGGGGCTTAGGGCCGGGGAGCTGTTTTTT; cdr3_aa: CASSAPGLAGLRAGELFF